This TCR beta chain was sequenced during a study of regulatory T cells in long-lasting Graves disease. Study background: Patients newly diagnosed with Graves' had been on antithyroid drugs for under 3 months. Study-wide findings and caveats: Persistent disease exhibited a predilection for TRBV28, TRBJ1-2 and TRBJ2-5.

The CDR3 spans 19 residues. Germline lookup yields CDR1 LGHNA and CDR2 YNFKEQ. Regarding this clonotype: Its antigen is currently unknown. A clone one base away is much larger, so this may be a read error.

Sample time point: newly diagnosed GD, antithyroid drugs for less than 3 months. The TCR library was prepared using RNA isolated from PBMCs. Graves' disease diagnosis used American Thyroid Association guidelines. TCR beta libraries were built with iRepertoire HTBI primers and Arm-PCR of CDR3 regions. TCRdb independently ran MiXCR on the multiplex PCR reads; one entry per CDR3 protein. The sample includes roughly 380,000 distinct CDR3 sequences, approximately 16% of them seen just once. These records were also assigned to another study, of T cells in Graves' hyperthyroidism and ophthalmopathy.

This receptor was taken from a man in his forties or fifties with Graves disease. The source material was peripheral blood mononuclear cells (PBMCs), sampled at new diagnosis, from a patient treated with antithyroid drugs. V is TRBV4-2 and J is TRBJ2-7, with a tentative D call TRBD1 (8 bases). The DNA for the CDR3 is TGTGCCGGCAGCCAAGTGGGGGGGATCGGACAGGGTGAAACCTACGAGCAGTACTTC. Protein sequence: CAGSQVGGIGQGETYEQYF.